This T cell receptor beta chain was sequenced in a study of T-cell memory formation after mild COVID-19. TCRdb fed the 5' RACE reads into MiXCR, producing one record per CDR3 protein. The sample lists about 560,000 distinct CDR3 sequences, 20% to 25% occurring once. V was clipped by 4 bases and J by 7 bases; unmatched bases: 7. The germline V gene has CDR1 LNHDA and CDR2 SQIVND (reference sequence). The CDR3 spans 15 residues. J is TRBJ2-1 and V is TRBV19; 10 positions match TRBD2. The sequenced sample consisted of PBMCs or a T cell subset sorted from them (not recorded which). This receptor was taken from an adult woman who had mild COVID-19 (a few samples of this study predate the infection). Cell type and time point are not known. The CDR3 DNA reads TGTGCCAGTAGTACTTTAGCGGGAGGAAGTAATGAGCAGTTCTTC. Translation: CASSTLAGGSNEQFF.